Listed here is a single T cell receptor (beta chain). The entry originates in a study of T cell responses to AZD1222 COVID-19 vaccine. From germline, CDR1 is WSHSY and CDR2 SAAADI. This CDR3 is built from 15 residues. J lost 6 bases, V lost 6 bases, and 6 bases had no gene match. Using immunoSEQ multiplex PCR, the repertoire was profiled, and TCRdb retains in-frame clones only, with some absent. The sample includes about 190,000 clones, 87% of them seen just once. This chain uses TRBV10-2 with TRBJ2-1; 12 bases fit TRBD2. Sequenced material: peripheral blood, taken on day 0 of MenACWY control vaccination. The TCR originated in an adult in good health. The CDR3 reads CASSSPSGRANEQFF. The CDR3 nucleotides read TGCGCCAGCAGCAGCCCTAGCGGGAGGGCCAATGAGCAGTTCTTC.